This T cell receptor (beta chain) originates from a study of blood T cell repertoires in COVID-19 (dated by TCRdb to the early 2020s). Context from the whole study: Collaborator samples came from the United States, Italy and Spain and covered acute and convalescent phases of COVID-19. The material from the prospective study consisted of cDNA or gDNA derived from T cells, B-cell-depleted T cells, or PBMCs. The dataset comprised deeply sampled blood TCRbeta repertoires from subjects exposed to, actively infected with, or recovered from COVID-19. The repertoires were made available in a free public database intended to serve as a resource for research on the immune response to SARS-CoV-2. Samples were obtained from the ongoing ImmuneRACE study (first 160 participants) and from 1,254 subjects provided by 6 global collaborators. Nearly every sample came with metadata listing a de-identified subject ID, COVID-19 status, age in years and sex. Where HLA class I and class II types were available, the types were taken from metadata supplied by the sample provider, not from assay-based typing. What the study reported, not specific to this receptor: The amount of clinical and demographic metadata varied by source and participant and was provided uncurated.

Worth noting for this clone: Its antigen is still unknown. No much larger clone is present one base from it, and per-base qualities are unavailable.

TCRbeta CDR3 regions were amplified from genomic DNA using the immunoSEQ Assay, a bias-controlled multiplex PCR. In the authors' own workflow: The number of nucleated cells in each sample was estimated from the amplification of reference gene primers within the assay. Sequence reads were collapsed and filtered to measure the absolute abundance of every unique TCRbeta CDR3 rearrangement. For each sample, productive Simpson clonality was calculated as the square root of Simpson's diversity index across productive rearrangements. Here the immuneACCESS table is served through TCRdb, limited to in-frame sequences with V and J called. Missing clones are a known gap in these copies; in checked studies unresolved V genes cover under half, and the rest lacks a known reason. Clone size and V and J calls were adopted from that table, with D and trimming inferred from the DNA. The sample table lists roughly 79,000 clones, around 88% of them with a count of one. Of the sample, approximately 4.9% falls within the top ten clones.

Clipping removes 7 bases from V and 3 bases from J, with 9 as the unmatched junction base count. The CDR3 holds 14 amino acids from the cysteine to the phenylalanine. Just CDR3 DNA is preserved here, 42 bases in frame from base 1. CDR1 and CDR2, per the germline V gene, are MNHEY and SVGAGI. Whole blood was collected in K2EDTA tubes by collaborating institutions according to the institutions' own protocols. For TCRbeta analysis, collaborators shipped samples as frozen whole blood, isolated PBMCs, or DNA extracted from either of those sample types. The clonotype originates from a woman aged 80 or over with active or convalescent COVID-19. The sequence is built from TRBV6-5 and TRBJ2-7, with 7 middle bases fitting TRBD1. The sequenced sample was peripheral blood. The DNA sequence is as follows: TGTGCCAGCAAGTCCCTGGGACAGCTCTACGAGCAGTACTTC. It translates as CASKSLGQLYEQYF.